Presented here are 32 T cell receptor beta chains from one specimen sequenced in a study of CD4 T cells in relation to SARS-CoV-2 and coronaviruses. TCRdb's table, derived via immunoSEQ multiplex PCR, lists solely in-frame clones and lacks some. The sample lists about 65,000 clones, around 86% occurring once. Unexposed donor CD4+ T cells date from 2011-2018, before the COVID-19 pandemic. The sequencing sample was made of memory CD4+ T cells from PBMCs. The origin of the receptors is a human donor in good health.

V is TRBV7-9 and J is TRBJ1-2; 7 nucleotides align to TRBD1. V shed 7 bases, J shed 5 bases, and the junction held 10 bases outside the gene matches. The CDR3 extends over 14 amino acids. Germline-derived CDR1 and CDR2 are SEHNR and FQNEAQ (reference sequence). CDR3 nucleotides: TGTGCCAGCAATTCCGACAGGGTGCTATATGGCTACACCTTC. This sequence encodes CASNSDRVLYGYTF.

The V and J genes are TRBV5-1 and TRBJ1-2, with a tentative D call TRBD1 (5 bases). Germline V gives CDR1 SGHRS, CDR2 YFSETQ. With 0 bases removed from V and 4 bases from J, the gap between germline ends came to 13 bases. The CDR3 has 15 amino acids. The CDR3 reads CASSLGAGLGYGYTF. The CDR3 region has the DNA TGCGCCAGCAGCTTGGGGGCAGGGCTCGGCTATGGCTACACCTTC.

The V and J genes are TRBV6-6 and TRBJ1-4, with a possible D match to TRBD1 (5 bases). Germline V gene data show CDR1 as MNHNY and CDR2 as SVGAGI (reference sequence). Trimming cost V 5 bases and J 5 bases, with 18 bases left between them. The CDR3 loop spans 16 amino acids. This chain's CDR3 is CASSPRYQRQNEKLFF. The CDR3 DNA is TGTGCCAGCAGTCCCCGATACCAACGACAGAATGAAAAACTGTTTTTT.

CDR3 region: CASSPLSSGGTVYNEQFF. The CDR3 DNA reads as TGTGCCAGCTCACCACTTTCTAGCGGGGGGACAGTCTACAATGAGCAGTTCTTC. The genes are TRBV18 and TRBJ2-1; 11 bases align to TRBD2. Germline V gene lookup returns CDR1 KGHSH and CDR2 LQKENI. CDR3 size: 18 residues. The junction had 8 bases not matched to a gene; V was cut back by 1 base and J by 3 bases.

This chain joins TRBV7-9 and TRBJ2-3; D might be TRBD1 (6 bases). Looked up from germline, CDR1 is SEHNR and CDR2 is FQNEAQ (reference sequence). V was cut by 4 bases and J by 5 bases, with 16 bases left in between. There are 15 residues in the CDR3. CDR3 nucleotides: TGTGCCAGCAGCTACTCAGGGGTTCGAGGAGATACGCAGTATTTT. Amino acid sequence: CASSYSGVRGDTQYF.

V usage is TRBV19 and J usage is TRBJ2-3, with 8 bases that match TRBD2. The CDR3 has 14 amino acids. CDR1 and CDR2 (germline): LNHDA, SQIVND (reference sequence). Germline trimming cut 5 bases from V and 3 bases from J; bases unmatched to any gene: 4. CDR3: CASSSGLATDTQYF. CDR3 DNA: TGTGCCAGTAGTTCTGGACTAGCAACAGATACGCAGTATTTT.

J is TRBJ1-4 and V is TRBV5-6; D is unresolved. Per the germline V gene, CDR1 is SGHDT and CDR2 is YYEEEE. The CDR3 has 12 amino acids. V was shortened by 1 base and J by 8 bases, with 6 bases between the two germline ends. CDR3 region: CASSLPTEKLFF. The CDR3 nucleotides are TGTGCCAGCAGCTTGCCTACCGAAAAACTGTTTTTT.

Here the CDR3 reads CASSPAGGPFGELFF. The CDR3 region has the DNA TGTGCCAGCAGCCCAGCGGGAGGGCCGTTCGGGGAGCTGTTTTTT. The chain is built from TRBV7-2 and TRBJ2-2; 10 nucleotides align to TRBD2. There are 15 residues in the CDR3. Trimming removed 5 bases from V and 7 bases from J; junction bases left unmatched: 7. Germline V lookup: CDR1 SGHTA, CDR2 FQGNSA.

For the CDR3, the DNA is TGTGCCAGCAGCTTGGAGCCGGGACAGGGCTATGGCTACACCTTC. Protein sequence: CASSLEPGQGYGYTF. The chain combines TRBV7-2 with TRBJ1-2; 9 bases agree with TRBD1. Germline loops: CDR1 SGHTA, CDR2 FQGNSA. The CDR3 sequence is 15 residues long. V lost 3 bases to trimming and J lost 4 bases; unmatched junction nucleotides: 6.

The chain combines TRBV27 with TRBJ2-7; D is tentatively TRBD1 or TRBD2 (5 bases each). The V and J ends lost 6 bases and 2 bases respectively, with 11 bases between them. The germline gives CDR1 MNHEY, CDR2 SMNVEV (reference sequence). The length of the CDR3 is 13 residues. CDR3 DNA sequence: TGTGCCAGCAGAGGGGACGGAGCCTACGAGCAGTACTTC. Translation gives CASRGDGAYEQYF.

The chain recombines TRBV4-3 with TRBJ1-2, with TRBD1 as a possible D gene (6 bases). Looked up from germline, CDR1 is LGHNA and CDR2 is YSLEER. The CDR3 contains 13 residues. V was clipped by 4 bases and J by 6 bases, with 12 bases between them. CDR3 region: CASSRGRGDGYTF. CDR3 DNA sequence: TGCGCCAGCAGCCGGGGTAGGGGGGATGGCTACACCTTC.

The gene calls are TRBV30 and TRBJ1-5; the D is unclear. The CDR3 has 13 residues. From germline, CDR1 is GTSNPN and CDR2 SVGIG (reference sequence). The V end was cut by 2 bases, the J end by 7 bases, with 12 bases between. CDR3 DNA sequence: TGTGCCTGGAGTCCGGGGTCCCAGCAGCCCCAGCATTTT. Translating gives CAWSPGSQQPQHF. Full variable domain (outside the CDR3, taken from reference TRBV30 and TRBJ1-5): SQTIHQWPATLVQPVGSPLSLECTVEGTSNPNLYWYRQAAGRGLQLLFYSVGIGQISSEVPQNLSASRPQDRQFILSSKKLLLSDSGFYLCAWSPGSQQPQHFGDGTRLSIL.

The CDR3 DNA sequence: TGTGCCAGTAGTATTCTCGATCCCTCTGGGGCCAACGTCCTGACTTTC. It is translated as CASSILDPSGANVLTF. The V gene is TRBV19, the J gene TRBJ2-6; no definite D call. The CDR3 is made up of 16 amino acids. V lost 3 bases to trimming and J lost 0 bases, with 9 bases between them. The germline gives CDR1 LNHDA, CDR2 SQIVND (reference sequence).

V gene TRBV7-9 combines with J gene TRBJ2-1, with 7 positions matching TRBD1. The V and J ends lost 5 bases and 3 bases, in that order; junction bases with no gene match: 4. Per germline, CDR1 SEHNR and CDR2 FQNEAQ (reference sequence). The length of the CDR3 is 14 residues. The CDR3 DNA sequence: TGTGCCAGCAGCCAGACAGGGAACTACAATGAGCAGTTCTTC. Amino acid sequence: CASSQTGNYNEQFF. Looking up the rest from reference TRBV7-9 and TRBJ2-1 gives the full variable domain: DTGVSQNPRHKITKRGQNVTFRCDPISEHNRLYWYRQTLGQGPEFLTYFQNEAQLEKSRLLSDRFSAERPKGSFSTLEIQRTEQGDSAMYLCASSQTGNYNEQFFGPGTRLTVL.

V is TRBV9 and J is TRBJ2-7, with 8 positions matching TRBD2. Germline CDR1 and CDR2: SGDLS and YYNGEE. The CDR3 is 15 amino acids. V was pared by 1 base and J by 1 base, with 4 bases of the junction left unmatched. CDR3 protein: CASSVSPGGSYEQYF. The CDR3 nucleotides read TGTGCCAGCAGCGTATCTCCGGGGGGGTCCTACGAGCAGTACTTC.

The chain recombines TRBV7-2 with TRBJ2-5, with unresolved D. This CDR3 comprises 15 residues. V lost 6 bases, J lost 2 bases, and 16 bases lay in between. Germline CDR1 and CDR2: SGHTA and FQGNSA. CDR3 nucleotides: TGTGCCAGCAGTTCTGGCACCTTTAGACAAGAGACCCAGTACTTC. It is translated as CASSSGTFRQETQYF. Together with reference TRBV7-2 and TRBJ2-5, the CDR3 gives the full variable domain: GAGVSQSPSNKVTEKGKDVELRCDPISGHTALYWYRQSLGQGLEFLIYFQGNSAPDKSGLPSDRFSAERTGGSVSTLTIQRTQQEDSAVYLCASSSGTFRQETQYFGPGTRLLVL.

The rearrangement uses TRBV5-4 and TRBJ2-7, with 7 bases identical to TRBD1. CDR3 size: 16 residues. V lost 3 bases, J lost 0 bases, and 9 bases stayed unmatched. Germline V gene data show CDR1 as SGHNT and CDR2 as YYREEE (reference sequence). CDR3 sequence: CASSSNRQGPSYEQYF. The CDR3 region has the DNA TGTGCCAGCAGCTCCAATCGACAGGGACCCTCCTACGAGCAGTACTTC.

V is TRBV5-1 and J is TRBJ2-6; D possibly uses TRBD1 or TRBD2 (5 bases each). The V end was cut by 2 bases, the J end by 9 bases, with 12 bases between. This CDR3 region has 14 residues. Germline CDR1 is SGHRS and CDR2 is YFSETQ. The DNA of the CDR3 is TGCGCCAGCAGCTTCGGGACGCAATTCAACGTCCTGACTTTC. Translation gives CASSFGTQFNVLTF.

The J gene is TRBJ2-1, the V gene TRBV5-8, with a tentative D call TRBD2 (5 bases). CDR3 length: 14 amino acids. The V gene lost 2 bases and the J gene lost 0 bases, with 6 bases spanning the gap. Per germline, CDR1 SGHTS and CDR2 YDEGEE. The CDR3 region is CASSFGSSYNEQFF. The CDR3 DNA reads TGTGCCAGCAGCTTTGGGAGCTCCTACAATGAGCAGTTCTTC.

The chain links TRBV19 to TRBJ2-2; 7 bases line up with TRBD1. The CDR3 sequence is 13 residues long. Germline-derived CDR1 and CDR2 are LNHDA and SQIVND (reference sequence). J lost 7 bases, V lost 9 bases, and 8 bases had no gene match. The chain's CDR3 is CASNRGQNGELFF. The DNA of the CDR3 is TGTGCCAGCAACAGGGGACAGAACGGGGAGCTGTTTTTT.

In this sample, this clone turned up once. The chain recombines TRBV28 with TRBJ1-2, with 7 bases identical to TRBD1. Germline lookup yields CDR1 MDHEN and CDR2 SYDVKM. The trim removed 6 bases at V and 5 bases at J, leaving 3 bases unmatched. The CDR3 has 12 amino acids. DNA of the CDR3: TGTGCCAGCAGGGGACAGAATTATGGCTACACCTTC. Translated: CASRGQNYGYTF.

The chain combines TRBV5-6 with TRBJ1-1; 8 bases are a match to TRBD1. Germline V lookup: CDR1 SGHDT, CDR2 YYEEEE. Trimming cost V 6 bases and J 1 base; bases outside gene matches: 8. CDR3 length: 15 residues. The CDR3 DNA follows: TGTGCCAGCATCCTGACCGGGACAGGGAACACTGAAGCTTTCTTT. It is translated as CASILTGTGNTEAFF.

This chain uses TRBV7-2 with TRBJ1-2; 7 bases match TRBD1. The germline V gene encodes CDR1 SGHTA and CDR2 FQGNSA. The CDR3 runs 15 residues. V was pared by 7 bases and J by 1 base, with 9 bases of the junction left unmatched. DNA for the CDR3: TGTGCCAGCACCCCTGGAGGGGGCCTTAACTATGGCTACACCTTC. Its protein product is CASTPGGGLNYGYTF.

This clone ranks as medium-sized. The chain has TRBV29-1 and TRBJ1-1, with D tentatively TRBD1 (5 bases). Trimming removed 5 bases at V and 7 bases at J, with 14 bases between. Per the germline V gene, CDR1 is SQVTM and CDR2 is ANQGSEA. The CDR3 consists of 12 residues. The CDR3 is CSVLGGALEAFF. The DNA for the CDR3 is TGCAGCGTTCTTGGGGGTGCCCTTGAAGCTTTCTTT.

CDR3 DNA: TGCAGTGCTAGTTCAGGGCTAGATACGCAGTATTTT. This codes for CSASSGLDTQYF. The chain is built from TRBV20-1 and TRBJ2-3, with a possible D match to TRBD1 (5 bases). V was pared by 3 bases and J by 5 bases, with 9 bases between. The CDR3 spans 12 residues. Per germline, CDR1 DFQATT and CDR2 SNEGSKA (reference sequence).

CDR3 in amino acids: CASSKGQGDDTEAFF. The CDR3 DNA is TGTGCCAGCAGCAAAGGACAGGGCGATGACACTGAAGCTTTCTTT. The chain is built from TRBV7-9 and TRBJ1-1; TRBD1 matches at 8 bases. The CDR3 is 15 amino acids. The V and J ends lost 5 bases and 3 bases, in that order; junction bases with no gene match: 8. Germline V CDR1 and CDR2: SEHNR, FQNEAQ (reference sequence).

The chain links TRBV5-1 to TRBJ2-1; tentative D call: TRBD2 (5 bases). V lost 0 bases, J lost 5 bases, and 6 bases lay in between. CDR3 length: 13 amino acids. Germline V CDR1 and CDR2: SGHRS, YFSETQ. The CDR3 DNA is TGCGCCAGCAGCTTGGAGGGAGACAATGAGCAGTTCTTC. Translating gives CASSLEGDNEQFF. The full variable domain, completed using reference TRBV5-1 and TRBJ2-1, is KAGVTQTPRYLIKTRGQQVTLSCSPISGHRSVSWYQQTPGQGLQFLFEYFSETQRNKGNFPGRFSGRQFSNSRSEMNVSTLELGDSALYLCASSLEGDNEQFFGPGTRLTVL.

The chain has TRBV7-9 and TRBJ2-1, with unresolved D. The CDR3 consists of 12 residues. Germline CDR1 reads SEHNR; CDR2 reads FQNEAQ (reference sequence). Trimming removed 3 bases from V and 8 bases from J, with 8 bases in between. This CDR3 is CASSFRPDEQFF. In DNA form, the CDR3 reads TGTGCCAGCAGCTTTAGGCCGGATGAGCAGTTCTTC.

The J gene is TRBJ1-1, the V gene TRBV9, with 7 bases fitting TRBD1. In germline, CDR1 is SGDLS, CDR2 YYNGEE. This CDR3 spans 18 amino acids. V was clipped by 0 bases and J by 3 bases; unmatched bases: 14. CDR3 in DNA: TGTGCCAGCAGCGTAGGGGCGCCCGCCAGGGGGGAGGACACTGAAGCTTTCTTT. This translates into CASSVGAPARGEDTEAFF.

The gene calls are TRBV3-1 (or the pseudogene TRBV3-2) and TRBJ1-2, with D possibly being TRBD1 (5 bases). The CDR3 is 15 amino acids. V was shortened by 4 bases and J by 7 bases, with 19 bases between the two germline ends. Germline V gene data show CDR1 as LGHDT and CDR2 as YNNKEL (reference sequence). CDR3 protein: CASSPPPGRVGGYTF. In DNA form, the CDR3 reads TGTGCCAGCAGCCCCCCGCCGGGCAGGGTTGGTGGCTACACCTTC.

V usage is TRBV5-1 and J usage is TRBJ2-2; TRBD1 might be the D (5 bases). Looked up from germline, CDR1 is SGHRS and CDR2 is YFSETQ. Trimming removed 4 bases from V and 5 bases from J, with 12 bases in between. The CDR3 runs 14 residues. CDR3 nucleotides: TGCGCCAGCAGCCGAGACAGCCGGACCGGGGAGCTGTTTTTT. Translation gives CASSRDSRTGELFF.

The rearrangement uses TRBV6-5 and TRBJ2-3; D remains unclear. From germline, CDR1 is MNHEY and CDR2 SVGAGI. The V gene lost 5 bases and the J gene lost 0 bases, with 9 bases spanning the gap. This CDR3 is 14 amino acids long. Here the CDR3 reads CASSTATSTDTQYF. The DNA for the CDR3 is TGTGCCAGCAGTACAGCGACTAGCACAGATACGCAGTATTTT.